Listed below are T cell receptor beta chains from one sample, sequenced in a study of shared clonotypes between healthy human individuals. The protocol was immunoSEQ multiplex PCR, while the TCRdb copy is restricted to in-frame clones and leaves out a portion. Among a few million clones listed, 80% to 95% were seen once. The material sequenced was naive CD4+ T cells from PBMCs. All receptors come from a man aged 18 to 30 in good health. Some clones in this sample may be carry-over from other donors' samples. CDR3s include the opening cysteine and the closing phenylalanine or tryptophan. The listing skips clone size in some rows; elsewhere it reads once, few, many or a size class.

clone_size	j_call	v_call	cdr3_aa
.	TRBJ2-7	TRBV7-2	CASSLEIGWPSNEQYF
.	TRBJ1-1	TRBV7-3	CASSRQGTNTEAFF
.	TRBJ2-1	TRBV19	CASTPRRESLDEQFF
.	TRBJ1-6	TRBV25-1	CASSGARRVNSPLHF
.	TRBJ2-3	TRBV30	CAWSRTGHSTDTQYF
once	TRBJ2-2	TRBV7-6	CASSNPGQGARTGELFF
.	TRBJ2-3	TRBV6-1	CASWYGTQYF
once	TRBJ2-7	TRBV10-3	CAISRQGLSYEQYF
.	TRBJ1-1	TRBV7-9	CASSSFGTNTEAFF
.	TRBJ1-5	TRBV10-3	CAISSQGGDQPQHF
.	TRBJ1-5	TRBV5-1	CASSLDSGNQPQHF
.	TRBJ2-3	TRBV29-1	CSVLTSGKVDTQYF
.	TRBJ2-7	TRBV29-1	CSVVSSWRYEQYF
.	TRBJ1-5	TRBV21-1	CASSKNPQPQHF
.	TRBJ2-7	TRBV7-2	CASSLKGGTSAYSYEQYF
.	TRBJ2-1	TRBV29-1	CSAGESEQFF
.	TRBJ2-7	TRBV19	CASSTRTGDGYADEQYF
.	TRBJ1-5	TRBV27	CASSARANLVRNQPQHF
.	TRBJ2-2	TRBV5-1	CASSLSGQGNTGELFF
.	TRBJ2-5	TRBV7-6	CASSILAGAQETQYF
.	TRBJ2-5	TRBV5-4	CASSSPSSGRYQETQYF
.	TRBJ2-4	TRBV25-1	CASSEQGTNIQYF
.	TRBJ1-2	TRBV11-2	CASSLGHLYGYTF
.	TRBJ2-1	TRBV28	CASSSPWGPSYNEQFF
.	TRBJ1-1	TRBV11-3	CASSLRGTNSMNTEAFF
.	TRBJ1-4	TRBV7-8	CASSRVGEEKLFF
.	.	TRBV29-1	CSVGGAINEQYF
.	TRBJ2-7	TRBV9	CASSVTGTGSYEQYF
.	TRBJ2-3	TRBV5-6	CASSLYAADTQYF
once	TRBJ1-2	TRBV2	CASSELGSSYGYTF
.	TRBJ2-2	TRBV14	CASSAYRENTGELFF
.	TRBJ1-1	TRBV9	CASSPRTGMNTEAFF
.	TRBJ2-7	TRBV20-1	CSARGGGEQYF
.	TRBJ2-1	TRBV29-1	CSVAHGANEQFF
.	TRBJ2-7	TRBV10-2	CASSHPQNEQYF
.	TRBJ2-1	TRBV27	CASSPTLGGLNEQFF
.	TRBJ1-1	TRBV14	CASSHRPNTEAFF
.	TRBJ1-1	TRBV9	CASSPRGIMNTEAFF
.	TRBJ2-1	TRBV5-4	CASSFTGTVYNEQFF
.	TRBJ1-1	TRBV7-3	CASSSPTPGQEDTEAFF
.	TRBJ1-4	TRBV4-1	CASSRTGVNEKLFF